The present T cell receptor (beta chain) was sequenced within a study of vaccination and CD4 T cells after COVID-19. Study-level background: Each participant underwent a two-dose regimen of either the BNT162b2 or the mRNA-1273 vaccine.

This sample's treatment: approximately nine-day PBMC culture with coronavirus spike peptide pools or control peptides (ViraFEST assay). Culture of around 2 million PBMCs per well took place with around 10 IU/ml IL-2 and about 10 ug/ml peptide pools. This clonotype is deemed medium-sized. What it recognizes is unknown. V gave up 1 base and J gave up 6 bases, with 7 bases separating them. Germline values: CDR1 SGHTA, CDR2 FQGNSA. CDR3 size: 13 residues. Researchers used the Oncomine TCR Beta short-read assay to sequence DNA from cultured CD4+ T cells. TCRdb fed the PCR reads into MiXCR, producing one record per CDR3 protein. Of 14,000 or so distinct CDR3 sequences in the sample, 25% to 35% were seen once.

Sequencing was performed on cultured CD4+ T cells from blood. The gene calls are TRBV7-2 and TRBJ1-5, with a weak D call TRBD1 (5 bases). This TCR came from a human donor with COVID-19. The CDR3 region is CASSLDGGQPQHF. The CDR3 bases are TGTGCCAGCAGCTTAGATGGGGGTCAGCCCCAGCATTTT.